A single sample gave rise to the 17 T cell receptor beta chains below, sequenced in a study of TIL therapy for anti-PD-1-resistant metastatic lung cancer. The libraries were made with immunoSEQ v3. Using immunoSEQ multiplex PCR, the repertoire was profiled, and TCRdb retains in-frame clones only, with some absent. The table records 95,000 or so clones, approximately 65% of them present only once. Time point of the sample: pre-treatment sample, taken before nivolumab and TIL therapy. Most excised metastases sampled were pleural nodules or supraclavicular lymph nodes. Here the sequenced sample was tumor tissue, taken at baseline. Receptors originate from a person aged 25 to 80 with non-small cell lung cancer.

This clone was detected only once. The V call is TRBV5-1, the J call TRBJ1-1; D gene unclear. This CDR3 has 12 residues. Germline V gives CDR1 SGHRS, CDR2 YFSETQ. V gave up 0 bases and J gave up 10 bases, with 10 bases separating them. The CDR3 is CASSLGGSGAFF. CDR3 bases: TGCGCCAGCAGCTTGGGGGGATCGGGAGCTTTCTTT.

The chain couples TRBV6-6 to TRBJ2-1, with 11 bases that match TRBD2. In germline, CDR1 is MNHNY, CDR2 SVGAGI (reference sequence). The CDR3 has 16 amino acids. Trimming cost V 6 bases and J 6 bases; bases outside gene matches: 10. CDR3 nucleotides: TGTGCCAGCAGAAACCTTCGCCTAGCGGGGGGCAATGAGCAGTTCTTC. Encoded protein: CASRNLRLAGGNEQFF.

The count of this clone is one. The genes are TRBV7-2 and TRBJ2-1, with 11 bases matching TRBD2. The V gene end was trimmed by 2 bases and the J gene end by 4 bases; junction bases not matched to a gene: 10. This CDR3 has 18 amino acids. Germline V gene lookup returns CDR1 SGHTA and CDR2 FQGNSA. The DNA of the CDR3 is TGTGCCAGCAGCTTAAGGAACGGGCGACTAGCGGGGTACAATGAGCAGTTCTTC. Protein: CASSLRNGRLAGYNEQFF.

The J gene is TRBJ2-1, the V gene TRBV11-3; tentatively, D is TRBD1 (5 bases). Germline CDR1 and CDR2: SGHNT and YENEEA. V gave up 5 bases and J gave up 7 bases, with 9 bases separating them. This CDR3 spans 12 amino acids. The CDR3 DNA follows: TGTGCCAGCAGCGGCAGGGCTAATGAGCAGTTCTTC. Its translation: CASSGRANEQFF.

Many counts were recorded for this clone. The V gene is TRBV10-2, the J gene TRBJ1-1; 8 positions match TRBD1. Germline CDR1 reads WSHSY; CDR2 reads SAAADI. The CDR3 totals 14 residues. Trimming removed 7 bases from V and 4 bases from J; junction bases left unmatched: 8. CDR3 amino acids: CASTRTGGGTEAFF. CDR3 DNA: TGCGCCAGCACGAGAACAGGGGGGGGCACTGAAGCTTTCTTT.

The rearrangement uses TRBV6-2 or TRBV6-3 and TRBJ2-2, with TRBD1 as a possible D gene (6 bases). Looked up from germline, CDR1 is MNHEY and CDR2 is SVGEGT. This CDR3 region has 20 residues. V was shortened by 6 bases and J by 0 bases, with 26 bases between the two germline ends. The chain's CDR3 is CASSYPGTNQTTPNTGELFF. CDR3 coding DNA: TGTGCCAGCAGCTATCCCGGGACAAATCAAACTACACCGAACACCGGGGAGCTGTTTTTT.

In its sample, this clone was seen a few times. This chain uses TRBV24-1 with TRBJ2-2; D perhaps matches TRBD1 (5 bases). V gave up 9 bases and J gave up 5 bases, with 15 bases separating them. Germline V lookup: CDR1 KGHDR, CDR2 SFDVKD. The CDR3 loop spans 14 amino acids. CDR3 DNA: TGTGCCACCGGGGCCGAGTCCAGGACCGGGGAGCTGTTTTTT. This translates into CATGAESRTGELFF.

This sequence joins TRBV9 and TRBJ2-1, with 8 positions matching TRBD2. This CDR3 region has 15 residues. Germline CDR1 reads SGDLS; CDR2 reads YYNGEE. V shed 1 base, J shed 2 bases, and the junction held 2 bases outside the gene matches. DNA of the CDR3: TGTGCCAGCAGCGTACTAGCGGGTGCCTACAATGAGCAGTTCTTC. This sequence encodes CASSVLAGAYNEQFF.

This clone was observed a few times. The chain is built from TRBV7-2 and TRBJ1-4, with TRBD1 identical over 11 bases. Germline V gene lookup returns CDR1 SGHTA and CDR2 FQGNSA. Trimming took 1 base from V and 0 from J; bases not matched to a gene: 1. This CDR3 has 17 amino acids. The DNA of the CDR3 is TGTGCCAGCAGCTTAGTGGGACAGGGGGCAACTAATGAAAAACTGTTTTTT. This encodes CASSLVGQGATNEKLFF.

The CDR3 coding sequence is TGCGCCAGCAGCCAAGTCGCAGCCCAGGGAGCTTTCTTT. Its translation is CASSQVAAQGAFF. The chain employs TRBV4-3 and TRBJ1-1; D may be TRBD1 (5 bases). The CDR3 spans 13 residues. Per the germline V gene, CDR1 is LGHNA and CDR2 is YSLEER. V lost 1 base to trimming and J lost 10 bases, with 13 bases between them.

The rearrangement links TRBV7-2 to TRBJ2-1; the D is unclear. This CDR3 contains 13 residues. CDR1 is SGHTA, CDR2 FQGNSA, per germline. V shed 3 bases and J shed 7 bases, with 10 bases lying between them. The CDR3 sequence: CASSFVPRNEQFF. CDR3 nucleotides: TGTGCCAGCAGCTTCGTTCCTCGGAATGAGCAGTTCTTC.

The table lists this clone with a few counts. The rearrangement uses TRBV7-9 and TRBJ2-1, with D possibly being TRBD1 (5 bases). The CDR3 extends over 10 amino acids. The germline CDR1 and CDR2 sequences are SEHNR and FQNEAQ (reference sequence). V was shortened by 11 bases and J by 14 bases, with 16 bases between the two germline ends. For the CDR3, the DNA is TGTGCCGTCCTAGGGGAAACGGAGTTCTTC. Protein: CAVLGETEFF.

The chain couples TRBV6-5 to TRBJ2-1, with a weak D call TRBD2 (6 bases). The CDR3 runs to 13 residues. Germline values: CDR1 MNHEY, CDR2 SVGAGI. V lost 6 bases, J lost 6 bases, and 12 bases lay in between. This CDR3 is CASSNYGSNEQFF. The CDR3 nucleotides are TGTGCCAGCAGCAATTACGGGAGCAATGAGCAGTTCTTC.

CDR3 in amino acids: CSAQTGDTQYF. CDR3 DNA: TGCAGTGCTCAAACCGGCGATACGCAGTATTTT. This sequence joins TRBV20-1 and TRBJ2-3; the D is unclear. V dropped 5 bases and J dropped 6 bases, with 9 bases sitting between them. The CDR3 is 11 residues long. Germline V gene lookup returns CDR1 DFQATT and CDR2 SNEGSKA (reference sequence).

This CDR3 reads CASCPLAGGLNEQFF. CDR3 nucleotides: TGTGCCAGCTGTCCTCTAGCGGGGGGGCTCAATGAGCAGTTCTTC. The J gene is TRBJ2-1, the V gene TRBV9, with TRBD2 identical over 12 bases. V lost 7 bases, J lost 6 bases, and 8 bases stayed unmatched. This CDR3 has 15 residues. Germline values: CDR1 SGDLS, CDR2 YYNGEE.

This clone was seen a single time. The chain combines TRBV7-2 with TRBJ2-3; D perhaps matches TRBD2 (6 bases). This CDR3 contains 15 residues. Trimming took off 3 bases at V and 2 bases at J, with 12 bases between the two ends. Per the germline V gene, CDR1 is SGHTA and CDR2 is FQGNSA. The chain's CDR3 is CASSFFGGLTDTQYF. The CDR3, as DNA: TGTGCCAGCAGCTTTTTCGGGGGACTCACAGATACGCAGTATTTT.

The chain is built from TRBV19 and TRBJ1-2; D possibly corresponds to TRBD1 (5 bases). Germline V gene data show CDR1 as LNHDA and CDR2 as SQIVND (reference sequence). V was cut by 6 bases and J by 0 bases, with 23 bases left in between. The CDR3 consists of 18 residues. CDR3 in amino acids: CASRQYGRGPTPNYGYTF. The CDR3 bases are TGTGCCAGTAGGCAATATGGGCGGGGCCCGACCCCTAACTATGGCTACACCTTC.